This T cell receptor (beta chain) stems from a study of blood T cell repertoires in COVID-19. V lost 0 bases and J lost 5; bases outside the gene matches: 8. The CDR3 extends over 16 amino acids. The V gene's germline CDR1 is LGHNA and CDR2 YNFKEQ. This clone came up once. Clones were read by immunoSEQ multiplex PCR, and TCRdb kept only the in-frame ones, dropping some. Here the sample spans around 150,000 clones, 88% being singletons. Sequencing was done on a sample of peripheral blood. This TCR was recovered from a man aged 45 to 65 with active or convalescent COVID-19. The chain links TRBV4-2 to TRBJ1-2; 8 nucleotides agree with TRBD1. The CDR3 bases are TGTGCCAGCAGCCAAGATAATGACAGGGGAGGATATGGCTACACCTTC. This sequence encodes CASSQDNDRGGYGYTF.